This T cell receptor (beta chain) was retrieved from a study of blood T cell repertoires in COVID-19 (TCRdb year 2020). Context from the whole study: Samples covering the acute and convalescent phases of COVID-19 were provided by collaborators in the United States, Italy and Spain. The prospective study material was composed of cDNA or gDNA derived from T cells, B-cell-depleted T cells, or PBMCs. Deeply sampled blood TCRbeta repertoires from subjects exposed to, actively infected with, or recovered from COVID-19 were included in the dataset. A freely available public database, intended as a resource for researchers studying the immune response to SARS-CoV-2, is where the repertoires were released. The samples were drawn from the first 160 participants of the ongoing ImmuneRACE study and from under 1,500 subjects provided by 6 global collaborators. Nearly every sample came with metadata listing a de-identified subject ID, COVID-19 status, age in years and sex. Where available, HLA class I and class II types were taken from metadata supplied by the sample provider and were not determined by assay-based typing.

The immunoSEQ Assay, a bias-controlled multiplex PCR, was used to amplify TCRbeta CDR3 regions from genomic DNA. As for the original processing: Within the assay, amplification of reference gene primers was used to estimate how many nucleated cells each sample contained. Sequence reads were collapsed and filtered to measure the absolute abundance of every unique TCRbeta CDR3 rearrangement. For each sample, productive Simpson clonality was calculated as the square root of Simpson's diversity index across productive rearrangements. The table was pulled from immuneACCESS by TCRdb, which kept in-frame rearrangements only. Such tables lose some clones; where checked, under half of the loss comes from unresolved V genes, and the rest has no known cause. That table furnishes V, J and clone size, whereas the DNA furnished D and trimming. This sample has over 85,000 clones in its table, and around 90% of those were observed once. The top ten constitute approximately 4.8% of the sample.

General study outcomes and caveats: The amount of clinical and demographic metadata varied by source and participant and was provided uncurated.

Whole blood was collected in K2EDTA tubes by collaborating institutions according to the institutions' own protocols. For TCRbeta analysis, collaborators shipped samples as frozen whole blood, isolated PBMCs, or DNA extracted from either of those sample types. A remark on this clone: Its cognate antigen has yet to be identified. The sample holds no much larger clone one base away, and base qualities are not on file.

The clonotype comes from a woman older than 75 with active COVID-19. Sequencing was performed on peripheral blood.

The nucleotide sequence is given as TGTGCCAGCAGCTCATCTAGCGGTGAGCAGTTCTTC. Its translation is CASSSSSGEQFF. Recombination linked TRBV7-2 to TRBJ2-1, with 7 junctional bases fitting TRBD2. The germline V and J ends show losses of 4 bases and 9 bases respectively, and no gene match explains 3 bases of the junction. CDR1 SGHTA and CDR2 FQGNSA are derived from the germline V gene. CDR3 length: 12 amino acids, cysteine to phenylalanine. Kept here is only the CDR3 DNA, which spans 36 bases and is read in frame from base 1.